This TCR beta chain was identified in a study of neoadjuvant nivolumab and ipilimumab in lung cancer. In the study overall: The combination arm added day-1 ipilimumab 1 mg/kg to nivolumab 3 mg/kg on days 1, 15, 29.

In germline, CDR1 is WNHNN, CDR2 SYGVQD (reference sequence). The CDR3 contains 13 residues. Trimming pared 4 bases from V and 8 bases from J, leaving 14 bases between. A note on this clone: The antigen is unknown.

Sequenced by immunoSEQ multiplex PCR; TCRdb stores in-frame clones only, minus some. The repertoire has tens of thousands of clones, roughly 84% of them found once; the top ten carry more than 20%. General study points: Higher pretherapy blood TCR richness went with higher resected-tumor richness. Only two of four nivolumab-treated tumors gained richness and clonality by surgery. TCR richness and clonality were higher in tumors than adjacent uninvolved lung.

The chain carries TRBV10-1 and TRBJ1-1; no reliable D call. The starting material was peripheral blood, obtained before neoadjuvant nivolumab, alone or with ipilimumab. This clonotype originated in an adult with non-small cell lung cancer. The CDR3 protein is CASSASVGQEAFF. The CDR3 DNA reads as TGCGCCAGCAGTGCGTCGGTAGGGCAGGAAGCTTTCTTT.